Each of the 27 T cell receptor beta chains below was sequenced from the same sample in a study of blood T cell repertoires in COVID-19. Produced via immunoSEQ multiplex PCR; TCRdb's table is partial and in-frame only. Found here are about 50,000 clones, approximately 85% of them singletons; the top ten hold around 6%. Sequenced: peripheral blood. Receptors originate from a man aged 60 to 75 with acute or convalescent COVID-19.

V usage is TRBV7-8 and J usage is TRBJ2-5, with TRBD2 matching 10 bases. Trimming cost V 4 bases and J 5 bases; bases outside gene matches: 13. Germline V gives CDR1 SGHVS, CDR2 FQNEAQ. This CDR3 contains 17 residues. The CDR3 region has the DNA TGTGCCAGCAGCTACCGGGCCAGCGGGAGGGCCCTCGAGACCCAGTACTTC. Amino acid sequence: CASSYRASGRALETQYF. Filled out from reference TRBV7-8 and TRBJ2-5, the complete variable domain reads GAGVSQSPRYKVAKRGQDVALRCDPISGHVSLFWYQQALGQGPEFLTYFQNEAQLDKSGLPSDRFFAERPEGSVSTLKIQRTQQEDSAVYLCASSYRASGRALETQYFGPGTRLLVL.

This clone came up a few times. The gene calls are TRBV4-2 and TRBJ1-1; no clear D gene. The CDR3 runs 13 residues. CDR1 LGHNA and CDR2 YNFKEQ come from the germline V gene. The V and J ends lost 5 bases and 3 bases respectively, with 10 bases between them. CDR3 amino acids: CASSGSGYTEAFF. CDR3 bases: TGTGCCAGCAGCGGGTCAGGATACACTGAAGCTTTCTTT.

The chain combines TRBV2 with TRBJ2-3; D call uncertain. V was trimmed by 9 bases and J by 3 bases, leaving 7 bases between them. The germline gives CDR1 SNHLY, CDR2 FYNNEI. The CDR3 covers 11 residues. The CDR3 nucleotides read TGTGCCAGTGCCCTAACAGATACGCAGTATTTT. It codes for CASALTDTQYF. Variable domain in full (rest from reference TRBV2 and TRBJ2-3): EPEVTQTPSHQVTQMGQEVILRCVPISNHLYFYWYRQILGQKVEFLVSFYNNEISEKSEIFDDQFSVERPDGSNFTLKIRSTKLEDSAMYFCASALTDTQYFGPGTRLTVL.

Concerning this clone: The sample holds other DNA sequences that translate to the same CDR3. This chain links TRBV28 with TRBJ1-5; TRBD1 aligns across 8 bases. Germline V gene data show CDR1 as MDHEN and CDR2 as SYDVKM. V trimming: 5 bases; J trimming: 4 bases; junction bases outside the gene matches: 7. The CDR3 has 15 amino acids. The CDR3 sequence: CASSPRTGLNQPQHF. Here the CDR3 DNA reads TGTGCCAGCAGTCCTAGGACAGGGTTGAATCAGCCCCAGCATTTT.

This chain uses TRBV9 with TRBJ2-3; D is possibly TRBD2 (7 bases). The V end lost 3 bases, the J end lost 1 base, and 18 bases lay between the germline ends. This CDR3 contains 17 residues. Germline loops: CDR1 SGDLS, CDR2 YYNGEE. DNA for the CDR3: TGTGCCAGCAGCGCGGGCCGGGGGGCGGGAGGCACAGATACGCAGTATTTT. Translating it yields CASSAGRGAGGTDTQYF. Complete variable domain (other parts from reference TRBV9 and TRBJ2-3): DSGVTQTPKHLITATGQRVTLRCSPRSGDLSVYWYQQSLDQGLQFLIQYYNGEERAKGNILERFSAQQFPDLHSELNLSSLELGDSALYFCASSAGRGAGGTDTQYFGPGTRLTVL.

The chain links TRBV24-1 to TRBJ1-3, with TRBD1 as a possible D gene (6 bases). Trimming removed 10 bases from V and 3 bases from J, with 9 bases in between. The CDR3 consists of 12 residues. Germline V lookup: CDR1 KGHDR, CDR2 SFDVKD. In nucleotides, the CDR3 is TGTGCCACACAGGGCTATGGAAACACCATATATTTT. This translates into CATQGYGNTIYF.

This clone was detected a few times. The chain combines TRBV3-1 (or the pseudogene TRBV3-2) with TRBJ2-7; 9 bases are shared with TRBD1. Per the germline V gene, CDR1 is LGHDT and CDR2 is YNNKEL (reference sequence). There are 15 residues in the CDR3. The junction had 7 bases not matched to a gene; V was cut back by 3 bases and J by 4 bases. The DNA for the CDR3 is TGTGCCAGCAGCCAGGTCGGGACAGGGCAATACGAGCAGTACTTC. Protein product: CASSQVGTGQYEQYF.

This chain joins TRBV12-3 or TRBV12-4 and TRBJ1-2, with 7 bases aligning to TRBD1. The CDR3 has 13 residues. V shed 5 bases, J shed 7 bases, and the junction held 7 bases outside the gene matches. The CDR3 DNA sequence: TGTGCCAGCAGTATTACAGGGGTCCCTGGCTACACCTTC. Protein: CASSITGVPGYTF.

This sequence joins TRBV10-1 and TRBJ2-7; 10 positions agree with TRBD1. The CDR3 totals 13 residues. Per the germline V gene, CDR1 is WNHNN and CDR2 is SYGVQD (reference sequence). V gave up 5 bases and J gave up 7 bases; unmatched junction bases: 5. CDR3 protein: CASSRQGAKEQYF. Written as DNA, the CDR3 is TGCGCCAGCAGTAGACAGGGGGCGAAGGAGCAGTACTTC.

The chain uses TRBV24-1 and TRBJ1-1, with a weak D call TRBD1 (5 bases). CDR1 is KGHDR, CDR2 SFDVKD, per germline. V lost 6 bases and J 4 bases, leaving 11 bases between the germline ends. The CDR3 covers 13 residues. The CDR3 DNA sequence: TGTGCCACCAGTCGTGGGGGAGGCACTGAAGCTTTCTTT. Protein sequence: CATSRGGGTEAFF.

The CDR3: CASRPTSGSTYEQYF. In nucleotides, the CDR3 is TGTGCCAGCAGGCCGACTAGCGGGAGTACCTACGAGCAGTACTTC. J is TRBJ2-7 and V is TRBV5-4; 12 bases match TRBD2. CDR1 is SGHNT and CDR2 is YYREEE in the germline V gene (reference sequence). There are 15 residues in the CDR3. Losses at the gene ends were 5 bases for V and 2 bases for J; bases not matched to a gene: 5.

This clone appeared a single time. The chain is built from TRBV5-1 and TRBJ2-7; 11 nucleotides agree with TRBD2. The CDR3 is made up of 16 amino acids. Trimming cost V 4 bases and J 1 base; bases outside gene matches: 7. Per the germline V gene, CDR1 is SGHRS and CDR2 is YFSETQ. The CDR3 here is CASSIAGTSGSYEQYF. Written as DNA, the CDR3 is TGCGCCAGCAGCATCGCCGGGACTAGCGGTTCCTACGAGCAGTACTTC. Drawing the rest from reference TRBV5-1 and TRBJ2-7, the complete variable domain is KAGVTQTPRYLIKTRGQQVTLSCSPISGHRSVSWYQQTPGQGLQFLFEYFSETQRNKGNFPGRFSGRQFSNSRSEMNVSTLELGDSALYLCASSIAGTSGSYEQYFGPGTRLTVT.

This chain links TRBV3-1 (or the pseudogene TRBV3-2) with TRBJ2-1; 16 bases agree with TRBD2. V was clipped by 6 bases and J by 9 bases; unmatched bases: 14. This CDR3 region has 18 residues. Per the germline V gene, CDR1 is LGHDT and CDR2 is YNNKEL (reference sequence). CDR3 bases: TGTGCCAGCAGGCGTTCCGGGACTAGCGGGAGGGCCGGAAGTGAGCAGTTCTTC. Protein product: CASRRSGTSGRAGSEQFF.

This rearrangement joins TRBV21-1 to TRBJ1-5; the DNA was not compared with TRBD1, the D call given in the table. TRBV21-1 is reported as a pseudogene. This CDR3 contains 19 residues. The CDR3 loop is CASSKRTDLIHYSNQPQHF. The CDR3 nucleotides are TGTGCCAGCAGCAAAAGGACAGATCTTATACACTATAGCAATCAGCCCCAGCATTTT.

The chain carries TRBV5-1 and TRBJ2-7; perhaps TRBD2 as D (6 bases). The V end was cut by 4 bases, the J end by 2 bases, with 19 bases between. CDR1 and CDR2 from the germline V gene are SGHRS and YFSETQ. The CDR3 contains 16 residues. This chain's CDR3 is CASSPGGRTPTYEQYF. DNA for the CDR3: TGCGCCAGCAGCCCCGGGGGACGGACTCCGACCTACGAGCAGTACTTC.

The V call is TRBV29-1, the J call TRBJ2-7; the D is unclear. CDR1 and CDR2 (germline): SQVTM, ANQGSEA. This CDR3 has 14 residues. Trimming took off 2 bases at V and 5 bases at J, with 16 bases between the two ends. CDR3 residues: CSVESDFTGHEQYF. The CDR3 region has the DNA TGCAGCGTTGAATCCGACTTCACCGGCCACGAGCAGTACTTC.

This clone was seen only once. The CDR3, as DNA: TGTGCCAGCAGTTCCCCCCGGAGGGTTAGAAACACCATATATTTT. Its protein product is CASSSPRRVRNTIYF. This chain uses TRBV28 with TRBJ1-3; D is unclear. Germline CDR1 is MDHEN and CDR2 is SYDVKM. V lost 4 bases to trimming and J lost 5 bases, with 15 bases between them. CDR3 length: 15 residues.

This chain connects TRBV5-4 to TRBJ2-7; D unclear. Per germline, CDR1 SGHNT and CDR2 YYREEE (reference sequence). V was trimmed by 2 bases and J by 5 bases, leaving 5 bases between them. This CDR3 region has 11 residues. CDR3 residues: CASSFRDEQYF. Here the CDR3 DNA reads TGTGCCAGCAGCTTCCGGGACGAGCAGTACTTC. The whole variable domain, remainder taken from reference TRBV5-4 and TRBJ2-7, is ETGVTQSPTHLIKTRGQQVTLRCSSQSGHNTVSWYQQALGQGPQFIFQYYREEENGRGNFPPRFSGLQFPNYSSELNVNALELDDSALYLCASSFRDEQYFGPGTRLTVT.

This clone was seen just once. This chain connects TRBV5-6 to TRBJ2-5; 7 bases map to TRBD2. Unmatched junction bases numbered 12, after V lost 7 bases and J lost 0 bases. This CDR3 has 16 amino acids. CDR1 is SGHDT and CDR2 is YYEEEE in the germline V gene. DNA for the CDR3: TGTGCCAGCTCCCTCGCCCAGCGGGGATACCAAGAGACCCAGTACTTC. Its translation: CASSLAQRGYQETQYF.

The chain links TRBV5-1 to TRBJ1-4; a weak D match, TRBD1 (5 bases). There are 14 residues in the CDR3. The germline CDR1 and CDR2 sequences are SGHRS and YFSETQ. Trimming removed 4 bases at V and 8 bases at J, with 15 bases between. CDR3 sequence: CASSPQGGNEKLFF. As DNA, the CDR3 is TGCGCCAGCAGCCCGCAGGGAGGGAACGAAAAACTGTTTTTT. Drawing the rest from reference TRBV5-1 and TRBJ1-4, the complete variable domain is KAGVTQTPRYLIKTRGQQVTLSCSPISGHRSVSWYQQTPGQGLQFLFEYFSETQRNKGNFPGRFSGRQFSNSRSEMNVSTLELGDSALYLCASSPQGGNEKLFFGSGTQLSVL.

The chain employs TRBV29-1 and TRBJ2-1; 8 bases are a match to TRBD2. The CDR3 is 12 residues long. Germline loops: CDR1 SQVTM, CDR2 ANQGSEA. The V segment lost 6 bases and the J segment 8 bases; nucleotides outside the gene matches: 6. CDR3 coding DNA: TGCAGCGTCCTGACTAGCGCCGATGAGCAGTTCTTC. Its translation: CSVLTSADEQFF.

V and J are TRBV3-1 (or the pseudogene TRBV3-2) and TRBJ1-5; D might be TRBD1 (6 bases). This CDR3 spans 13 amino acids. Germline assignment: CDR1 LGHDT and CDR2 YNNKEL (reference sequence). Trimming took off 3 bases at V and 5 bases at J, with 8 bases between the two ends. CDR3 DNA sequence: TGTGCCAGCAGCCAGAGGGGGTATCAGCCCCAGCATTTT. It specifies CASSQRGYQPQHF.

The chain links TRBV11-2 to TRBJ2-7; 9 bases agree with TRBD1. Germline values: CDR1 SGHAT, CDR2 FQNNGV. The J segment lost 5 bases and the V segment lost 6 bases, leaving 11 bases of the junction unmatched. The CDR3 sequence is 15 residues long. CDR3 in DNA: TGTGCCAGCAGGCCAATTAGACAGGGGGGGAACGAGCAGTACTTC. Amino acids: CASRPIRQGGNEQYF.

The J gene is TRBJ2-7, the V gene TRBV2; 16 nucleotides agree with TRBD2. This CDR3 has 17 amino acids. The trim removed 8 bases at V and 5 bases at J, leaving 12 bases unmatched. Germline-derived CDR1 and CDR2 are SNHLY and FYNNEI. CDR3 in amino acids: CASAGLAGGPRSHEQYF. In DNA, the CDR3 is TGTGCCAGCGCGGGACTAGCGGGAGGGCCGAGGAGCCACGAGCAGTACTTC.

This chain joins TRBV27 and TRBJ1-6, with D perhaps matching TRBD1 (6 bases). The CDR3 consists of 13 residues. Trimming stripped 7 bases from V and 9 bases from J, with 13 bases between. Per germline, CDR1 MNHEY and CDR2 SMNVEV (reference sequence). DNA for the CDR3: TGTGCCAGCAAGGTGGCAGGGGTTTCACCCCTCCACTTT. This translates into CASKVAGVSPLHF.

This clone was detected only a few times. The CDR3 sequence is CASVTSGRALQYF. The CDR3 DNA reads TGCGCCAGCGTAACTAGCGGGAGAGCACTGCAGTACTTC. This rearrangement joins TRBV4-1 to TRBJ2-7; TRBD2 aligns across 11 bases. Trimming removed 8 bases from V and 9 bases from J; junction bases left unmatched: 9. The CDR3 consists of 13 residues. CDR1 is MGHRA and CDR2 is YSYEKL in the germline V gene.

The chain has TRBV19 and TRBJ1-1, with 7 positions matching TRBD1. This CDR3 comprises 14 residues. Trimming at V came to 4 bases and at J to 1 base, leaving 3 bases not matched to a gene. Germline V lookup: CDR1 LNHDA, CDR2 SQIVND (reference sequence). DNA for the CDR3: TGTGCCAGTAGTACGAACAGGGGGAACACTGAAGCTTTCTTT. Translating it yields CASSTNRGNTEAFF. The variable domain in full, with the rest retrieved from reference TRBV19 and TRBJ1-1, is DGGITQSPKYLFRKEGQNVTLSCEQNLNHDAMYWYRQDPGQGLRLIYYSQIVNDFQKGDIAEGYSVSREKKESFPLTVTSAQKNPTAFYLCASSTNRGNTEAFFGQGTRLTVV.